The clone carrying this T cell receptor (beta chain) was observed a few times. Its cognate antigen is unknown. V dropped 5 bases and J dropped 9; count of bases not matched to a gene: 14. From germline, CDR1 is SEHNR and CDR2 FQNEAQ (reference sequence). The CDR3 runs 15 residues. TCRdb's table, derived via immunoSEQ multiplex PCR, lists solely in-frame clones and lacks some. This table has some 70,000 clones, around 80% appearing once. The study gave focal radiation plus ipilimumab CTLA-4 blockade to patients with chemo-refractory metastatic non-small-cell lung cancer. This sample was taken from a study of radiotherapy plus CTLA-4 blockade in lung cancer. About the research overall: Among patients, over 15% showed objective responses, and about 31% had disease control.

Broader study findings: Early blood T cell clone dynamics, with interferon-beta, were reported to best predict response. Peripheral blood showed expansion of tumor-derived TCR clones after radiotherapy and ipilimumab.

This material consisted of peripheral blood, taken from a patient treated with radiotherapy plus ipilimumab. V usage is TRBV7-9 and J usage is TRBJ2-7; 9 bases fit TRBD1. The receptor comes from a human donor with non-small cell lung cancer who had a complete response to radiotherapy plus ipilimumab. The chain's CDR3 is CASSPYRGQKSVQYF. CDR3 nucleotides: TGTGCCAGCAGCCCTTACAGGGGGCAAAAGAGCGTGCAGTACTTC. Combining the CDR3 with reference TRBV7-9 and TRBJ2-7 gives the whole variable domain DTGVSQNPRHKITKRGQNVTFRCDPISEHNRLYWYRQTLGQGPEFLTYFQNEAQLEKSRLLSDRFSAERPKGSFSTLEIQRTEQGDSAMYLCASSPYRGQKSVQYFGPGTRLTVT.